This record covers a single T cell receptor (beta chain). What it binds is unknown. The source of the sample is a study of T cell responses to AZD1222 COVID-19 vaccine. Germline CDR1 and CDR2: GTSNPN and SVGIG (reference sequence). V was trimmed by 5 bases and J by 8 bases, leaving 13 bases between them. The CDR3 consists of 12 residues. Generated by immunoSEQ multiplex PCR, the TCRdb table keeps only in-frame clones and is missing some. The data hold some 58,000 clones, with approximately 89% observed a single time. Study results and caveats: Clonal diversity was possibly underestimated; the donors were predominantly white British and more often female.

Sequencing was performed on peripheral blood, taken on day 0 of AZD1222 vaccination. The gene calls are TRBV30 and TRBJ2-1; D ambiguous. The origin of this receptor is an adult in good health. The CDR3 spells CAWRPRRDEQFF. Written as DNA, the CDR3 is TGTGCCTGGCGCCCAAGACGGGATGAGCAGTTCTTC.